Presented here are 19 T cell receptor beta chains from one specimen sequenced in a study of T cells in Graves' hyperthyroidism and ophthalmopathy. Amplification of TCR beta CDR3 regions was performed using RNA transcripts as template. A first-round RT-PCR of the TCR CDR3 used the HTBI primer set. TCRdb itself ran the multiplex PCR reads through MiXCR, one entry per CDR3 protein. The sample consists of more than 350,000 distinct CDR3 sequences, approximately 18% of them appearing once. The sequenced material came from blood. The source is a woman aged 25-40 years with Graves' hyperthyroidism that later progressed to Graves' ophthalmopathy.

J is TRBJ1-5 and V is TRBV28; D gene ambiguous. The CDR3 consists of 16 residues. Germline CDR1 MDHEN, CDR2 SYDVKM. Trimming left V 3 bases short and J 4 bases short, with 16 bases between. CDR3 loop: CASSFEGLVPNQPQHF. CDR3 DNA sequence: TGTGCCAGCAGTTTTGAAGGGCTTGTTCCTAATCAGCCCCAGCATTTT.

There are many counts of this clonotype. This chain links TRBV2 with TRBJ2-1; D might be TRBD1 (5 bases). V dropped 6 bases and J dropped 0 bases, with 18 bases sitting between them. Germline loops: CDR1 SNHLY, CDR2 FYNNEI. This CDR3 has 17 amino acids. The CDR3 sequence: CASSVPDSLSSYNEQFF. DNA for the CDR3: TGTGCCAGCAGCGTACCCGACAGCTTAAGCTCCTACAATGAGCAGTTCTTC.

In its sample, this clonotype was seen many times. The chain has TRBV7-8 and TRBJ1-1; no clear D gene. Germline V lookup: CDR1 SGHVS, CDR2 FQNEAQ. V was shortened by 1 base and J by 3 bases, with 6 bases between the two germline ends. The CDR3 sequence is 13 residues long. The CDR3 loop is CASSLDRDTEAFF. The CDR3 coding sequence is TGTGCCAGCAGCTTAGACAGAGACACTGAAGCTTTCTTT. The full variable domain, with the rest looked up from reference TRBV7-8 and TRBJ1-1, is GAGVSQSPRYKVAKRGQDVALRCDPISGHVSLFWYQQALGQGPEFLTYFQNEAQLDKSGLPSDRFFAERPEGSVSTLKIQRTQQEDSAVYLCASSLDRDTEAFFGQGTRLTVV.

This clonotype showed up many times. This chain joins TRBV9 and TRBJ2-3; 9 bases agree with TRBD2. The CDR3 sequence is 16 residues long. CDR1 and CDR2 (germline): SGDLS, YYNGEE. With 0 bases clipped from V and 1 base from J, the junction kept 3 bases outside the gene matches. CDR3 DNA: TGTGCCAGCAGCGTAGATTTAGCGGGGGGCACAGATACGCAGTATTTT. Its protein product is CASSVDLAGGTDTQYF.

This clonotype was seen at least ten times. The chain employs TRBV29-1 and TRBJ2-1; D is possibly TRBD2 (7 bases). This CDR3 region has 16 residues. CDR1 and CDR2 from the germline V gene are SQVTM and ANQGSEA. The V gene lost 2 bases and the J gene lost 0 bases, with 14 bases spanning the gap. CDR3 sequence reads: CSVERGTTSSYNEQFF. DNA for the CDR3: TGCAGCGTTGAAAGGGGGACTACAAGCTCCTACAATGAGCAGTTCTTC.

The V call is TRBV5-5, the J call TRBJ2-4; D not certain. This CDR3 has 13 residues. From germline, CDR1 is SGHKS and CDR2 YYEKEE (reference sequence). V was clipped by 4 bases and J by 5 bases, with 10 bases between them. CDR3 sequence: CASSKGNQNIQYF. The CDR3, as DNA: TGTGCCAGCAGCAAAGGAAACCAAAACATTCAGTACTTC.

Many counts were recorded for this clonotype. V is TRBV30 and J is TRBJ2-5; 12 positions agree with TRBD1. The CDR3 totals 14 residues. Germline V CDR1 and CDR2: GTSNPN, SVGIG (reference sequence). J lost 5 bases, V lost 5 bases, and 6 bases had no gene match. The CDR3 protein is CAWGTGGFKETQYF. The CDR3 DNA follows: TGTGCCTGGGGGACAGGGGGCTTCAAGGAGACCCAGTACTTC.

Many counts were recorded for this clonotype. This chain joins TRBV30 and TRBJ2-1; maybe TRBD2 (6 bases). Germline V lookup: CDR1 GTSNPN, CDR2 SVGIG (reference sequence). Between the trimmed V and J ends, which lost 1 base and 7 bases, there was a span of 17 bases. This CDR3 has 15 residues. The CDR3 sequence is CAWSGRGGRPNEQFF. The CDR3 region has the DNA TGTGCCTGGAGTGGTCGAGGAGGGAGGCCTAATGAGCAGTTCTTC. Together with reference TRBV30 and TRBJ2-1, the CDR3 gives the full variable domain: SQTIHQWPATLVQPVGSPLSLECTVEGTSNPNLYWYRQAAGRGLQLLFYSVGIGQISSEVPQNLSASRPQDRQFILSSKKLLLSDSGFYLCAWSGRGGRPNEQFFGPGTRLTVL.

V usage is TRBV28 and J usage is TRBJ1-2; 8 bases are shared with TRBD1. The CDR3 consists of 14 residues. V lost 6 bases to trimming and J lost 3 bases; unmatched junction nucleotides: 6. Germline CDR1 MDHEN, CDR2 SYDVKM. The CDR3 loop reads CASRVDREYYGYTF. In DNA form, the CDR3 reads TGTGCCAGCAGGGTGGACAGGGAGTACTATGGCTACACCTTC.

V gene TRBV12-3 or TRBV12-4 combines with J gene TRBJ2-2; TRBD1 might be the D (5 bases). The V gene lost 6 bases and the J gene lost 1 base, with 15 bases spanning the gap. CDR3 size: 16 residues. Here the CDR3 reads CASRISGQVNTGELFF. CDR3 bases: TGTGCCAGCAGAATATCAGGGCAAGTGAACACCGGGGAGCTGTTTTTT.

CDR3 amino acids: CAWSRGQGYQPQHF. The CDR3 DNA reads TGTGCCTGGAGTAGGGGACAGGGGTATCAGCCCCAGCATTTT. This chain joins TRBV30 and TRBJ1-5; 10 bases align to TRBD1. CDR1 and CDR2 (germline): GTSNPN, SVGIG (reference sequence). With V trimmed by 2 bases and J by 5 bases, 3 bases remained unmatched. This CDR3 has 14 amino acids. Full variable domain (rest looked up from reference TRBV30 and TRBJ1-5): SQTIHQWPATLVQPVGSPLSLECTVEGTSNPNLYWYRQAAGRGLQLLFYSVGIGQISSEVPQNLSASRPQDRQFILSSKKLLLSDSGFYLCAWSRGQGYQPQHFGDGTRLSIL.

V is TRBV20-1 and J is TRBJ2-7, with TRBD2 matching over 12 bases. The CDR3 loop spans 19 amino acids. The junction had 19 bases not matched to a gene; V was cut back by 5 bases and J by 2 bases. CDR1 DFQATT and CDR2 SNEGSKA come from the germline V gene (reference sequence). CDR3 DNA sequence: TGCAGTGCTCCCCTACGAGGGCGGACTAGCGGGACCCTAACCTACGAGCAGTACTTC. Amino acid sequence: CSAPLRGRTSGTLTYEQYF.

The rearrangement links TRBV20-1 to TRBJ1-5; no definite D call. The CDR3 totals 13 residues. Germline V lookup: CDR1 DFQATT, CDR2 SNEGSKA (reference sequence). V lost 4 bases to trimming and J lost 8 bases, with 15 bases between them. Here the CDR3 DNA reads TGCAGTGCTACCGGCGACCCCGGGAAGCCCCAGCATTTT. It specifies CSATGDPGKPQHF.

The rearrangement links TRBV28 to TRBJ1-5, with D uncertain. There are 13 residues in the CDR3. CDR1 MDHEN and CDR2 SYDVKM come from the germline V gene. V lost 2 bases and J 5 bases, leaving 7 bases between the germline ends. For the CDR3, the DNA is TGTGCCAGCAGTTTACTCCGCGATCAGCCCCAGCATTTT. Translated, it gives CASSLLRDQPQHF.

This clonotype was observed many times. The chain links TRBV12-3 or TRBV12-4 to TRBJ2-5, with D hard to call. Deletions cut 3 bases from V and 5 bases from J, with 7 bases between. The CDR3 loop spans 12 amino acids. The DNA of the CDR3 is TGTGCCAGCAGTTTCTCTAGGGAGACCCAGTACTTC. Protein: CASSFSRETQYF.

Points on this clonotype: A much larger clone is a single base away; this may be a read error. This rearrangement joins TRBV7-9 to TRBJ2-5; 7 positions agree with TRBD1. The CDR3 spans 15 residues. Germline V gives CDR1 SEHNR, CDR2 FQNEAQ (reference sequence). V trimming: 1 base; J trimming: 5 bases; junction bases outside the gene matches: 7. CDR3 sequence reads: CASSLVRDSHETQYF. CDR3 sequence (DNA): TGTGCCAGCAGCTTAGTTAGGGACAGCCATGAGACCCAGTACTTC. The complete variable domain, with remaining parts taken from reference TRBV7-9 and TRBJ2-5, reads DTGVSQNPRHKITKRGQNVTFRCDPISEHNRLYWYRQTLGQGPEFLTYFQNEAQLEKSRLLSDRFSAERPKGSFSTLEIQRTEQGDSAMYLCASSLVRDSHETQYFGPGTRLLVL.

V is TRBV6-2 or TRBV6-3 and J is TRBJ2-1; tentative D call: TRBD2 (5 bases). The V end lost 4 bases, the J end lost 6 bases, and 10 bases lay between the germline ends. CDR1 and CDR2 (germline): MNHEY, SVGEGT. CDR3 length equals 13 residues. CDR3 DNA: TGTGCCAGCAGTTGGCTAGCTTCCAATGAGCAGTTCTTC. Amino acids: CASSWLASNEQFF.

Ten or more counts support this clonotype. J is TRBJ1-1 and V is TRBV7-9, with 8 bases fitting TRBD1. The trim removed 5 bases at V and 3 bases at J, leaving 2 bases unmatched. CDR1 and CDR2 from the germline V gene are SEHNR and FQNEAQ (reference sequence). CDR3 length: 13 residues. CDR3 sequence (DNA): TGTGCCAGCAGCGACAGGGGCGACACTGAAGCTTTCTTT. This gives the protein CASSDRGDTEAFF.

This clonotype was observed at least ten times. The V and J genes are TRBV6-1 and TRBJ2-7, with 7 bases fitting TRBD1. This CDR3 contains 16 residues. Germline V gives CDR1 MNHNS, CDR2 SASEGT. Trimming cost V 1 base and J 0 bases; bases outside gene matches: 6. This chain's CDR3 is CASSEEPTGSSYEQYF. The CDR3 DNA follows: TGTGCCAGCAGTGAAGAACCGACAGGGAGCTCCTACGAGCAGTACTTC.